These T cell receptor beta chains were read from a single sample in a study of T-cell memory formation after mild COVID-19. TCRdb re-called the 5' RACE reads through MiXCR, storing one row per CDR3 protein. In the table there are under 550,000 distinct CDR3 sequences, about 20% of which are singletons. The sequencing input was PBMCs or a T cell subset sorted from them (not recorded which). Receptors originate from an adult woman who had mild COVID-19 (a few samples of this study predate the infection). Cell type and time point are not known. Both conserved end residues are part of each CDR3. D genes are given only for firm matches. Clone size is given for some rows only: seen once, a few or many times, or a class if the clone is expanded.

j_gene,abundance,d_gene,v_gene,CDR3nt,CDR3aa
TRBJ2-7,once,-,TRBV5-1,TGCGCCAGCAGAAGCCCCGGGAGCTACGAGCAGTACTTC,CASRSPGSYEQYF
TRBJ2-2,-,TRBD2,TRBV19,TGTGCCAGTCGCGGGGGAGGCGGTTCGCACACCGGGGAGCTGTTTTTT,CASRGGGGSHTGELFF
TRBJ2-3,many,-,TRBV20-1,TGCAGTGCTGCCAGGGACACAGATACGCAGTATTTT,CSAARDTDTQYF
TRBJ1-1,many,TRBD1,TRBV7-8,TGTGCCAGCAGCTTGCAGGGGGCGGCTGAAGCTTTCTTT,CASSLQGAAEAFF
TRBJ2-1,-,-,TRBV7-9,TGTGCCAGCAGCTTTTGGCGGGGTGACTTTTACAATGAGCAGTTCTTC,CASSFWRGDFYNEQFF
TRBJ2-1,-,-,TRBV6-2/TRBV6-3,TGTGCCAGCAGTTACTCGATGGGGAGCTCCTACAATGAGCAGTTCTTC,CASSYSMGSSYNEQFF
TRBJ1-3,few,-,TRBV9,TGTGCCAGCAGCGTAGCAGGGCCGGGAAACACCATATATTTT,CASSVAGPGNTIYF
TRBJ2-7,-,-,TRBV15,TGTGCCACCAGCAGAGACCAAGCTTCCTACGAGCAGTACTTC,CATSRDQASYEQYF
TRBJ2-3,-,TRBD2,TRBV19,TGTGCCAGTAGTATGGGGGAGGGGACCCCCCCAGATACGCAGTATTTT,CASSMGEGTPPDTQYF
TRBJ1-1,many,-,TRBV20-1,TGCAGTGCTACTCCGGGACGGTACTTTATGAACACTGAAGCTTTCTTT,CSATPGRYFMNTEAFF
TRBJ2-1,-,TRBD2,TRBV7-9,TGTGCCAGCAGCTCCCTAGCGGGGGGGCTCAGTGAGCAGTTCTTC,CASSSLAGGLSEQFF
TRBJ1-1,-,TRBD1,TRBV6-2/TRBV6-3,TGTGCCAGCAGCCGATTCCGGACAGGGAGGAACACTGAAGCTTTCTTT,CASSRFRTGRNTEAFF
TRBJ2-1,-,-,TRBV29-1,TGCAGCGCCGCTCACAAGGAGCAGTTCTTC,CSAAHKEQFF
TRBJ2-1,-,TRBD2,TRBV12-3/TRBV12-4,TGTGCCAGCAGGCAGGGACTAGCGACCTACAATGAGCAGTTCTTC,CASRQGLATYNEQFF
TRBJ2-1,many,TRBD2,TRBV7-2,TGTGCCAGCAGCTTAGGACTAGCGGTCCGAGGAAGTGAGCAGTTCTTC,CASSLGLAVRGSEQFF
TRBJ2-7,few,-,TRBV5-5,TGTGCCAGCAGCTTTGACATCTCCTACGAGCAGTACTTC,CASSFDISYEQYF
TRBJ2-1,many,TRBD2,TRBV19,TGTGCCAGTAGCGGGGGACTAGCGGAGTGGGAGCAGTTCTTC,CASSGGLAEWEQFF
TRBJ2-1,-,-,TRBV9,TGTGACAGCAGCGCCAGACCCTGGGGGTCCTACAATGAGCAGTTCTTC,CDSSARPWGSYNEQFF
TRBJ2-7,-,-,TRBV6-2/TRBV6-3,TGTGCCAGCGCCCGGGACGGTCCCTTCTACGAGCAGTACTTC,CASARDGPFYEQYF
TRBJ2-5,-,TRBD1,TRBV5-6,TGTGCCAGCAGCTTGACCACGCAGGGGGCATTGGAGACCCAGTACTTC,CASSLTTQGALETQYF
TRBJ2-3,-,-,TRBV12-3/TRBV12-4,TGTGCCAGCAGTTTAACCCCGGACACAGATACGCAGTATTTT,CASSLTPDTDTQYF
TRBJ2-1,-,-,TRBV7-2,TGTGCCAGCAGCCTATCCGGGACTCGGCTCAATGAGCAGTTCTTC,CASSLSGTRLNEQFF
TRBJ1-6,few,TRBD1,TRBV7-9,TGTGCCAGCAGCTTGGACAGGGCCTATAATTCACCCCTCCACTTT,CASSLDRAYNSPLHF
TRBJ2-7,-,-,TRBV6-5,TGTGCCAGCAGTTACGGGCAAGGAGGGACCTACGAGCAGTACTTC,CASSYGQGGTYEQYF
TRBJ1-1,-,-,TRBV20-1,TGCAGTGCTAGAGATCCCAGGGCATACACTGAAGCTTTCTTT,CSARDPRAYTEAFF
TRBJ2-7,few,-,TRBV4-1,TGCGCCAGCAGCCTGATAGCCGACTATCACGTCACCTACGAGCAGTACTTC,CASSLIADYHVTYEQYF
TRBJ2-5,-,-,TRBV6-4,TGTGCCAGCGCTAGGGGAGCGCAAGAGACCCAGTACTTC,CASARGAQETQYF
TRBJ2-3,few,-,TRBV29-1,TGCAGCGTTATACAAGACTCAAGCACAGATACGCAGTATTTT,CSVIQDSSTDTQYF
TRBJ2-1,-,TRBD2,TRBV29-1,TGCAGCGCACACGATACTAGCGGGAGTATCGATGAGCAGTTCTTC,CSAHDTSGSIDEQFF
TRBJ1-1,few,TRBD1,TRBV10-3,TGTGCCATCAGTAGAACGACAGGGGTAGGGAACACTGAAGCTTTCTTT,CAISRTTGVGNTEAFF
TRBJ1-5,-,-,TRBV27,TGTGCCAGCAGTTATGATGCGAATAGCAATCAGCCCCAGCATTTT,CASSYDANSNQPQHF
TRBJ2-7,-,-,TRBV2,TGTGCCAGCAAACCTAGCGAGACAAACTACGAGCAGTACTTC,CASKPSETNYEQYF
TRBJ1-3,-,-,TRBV10-3,TGTGCCATCAGTGGGGGAACTTTATTTGGAAACACCATATATTTT,CAISGGTLFGNTIYF
TRBJ2-5,many,-,TRBV12-3/TRBV12-4,TGTGCCAGCAGTTCTTCAGGGATTGGATTTGAGACCCAGTACTTC,CASSSSGIGFETQYF
TRBJ2-1,few,TRBD2,TRBV29-1,TGCAGCGTTGATGGGGTAGCGGGAGGGCCTGTCTACAATGAGCAGTTCTTC,CSVDGVAGGPVYNEQFF
TRBJ1-1,few,TRBD1,TRBV6-6,TGTGCCAGCAGTAAAGACCTACAGGGGGGGAACACTGAAGCTTTCTTT,CASSKDLQGGNTEAFF
TRBJ2-5,few,TRBD2,TRBV9,TGTGCCAGCAGCGTTGGAGCTAGCGGTCAAGAGACCCAGTACTTC,CASSVGASGQETQYF
TRBJ2-7,-,-,TRBV11-2,TGTGCCAGCAGCTCCGCCGGGGAGCAGTACTTC,CASSSAGEQYF
TRBJ1-1,-,-,TRBV7-2,TGTGCCAGCAGCTTAGCGCTTCGGTCCCCAAGGAGGGGAGGTACTGAAGCTTTCTTT,CASSLALRSPRRGGTEAFF
TRBJ2-5,few,-,TRBV4-1,TGCGCCAGCAGCCAAGGTTGGGGGGGCAATCAAGAGACCCAGTACTTC,CASSQGWGGNQETQYF
TRBJ2-7,-,TRBD1,TRBV7-9,TGTGCCAGCAGCTTACGGGGACAGGGCTACGAGCAGTACTTC,CASSLRGQGYEQYF
TRBJ1-2,-,TRBD1,TRBV29-1,TGCAGCGTGACGGGTGCCGAGGGGACAGGGGGCTATGGCTACACCTTC,CSVTGAEGTGGYGYTF
TRBJ2-1,few,-,TRBV29-1,TGCAGCGTTGAGCGGAGCTCCTACAATGAGCAGTTCTTC,CSVERSSYNEQFF
TRBJ2-2,-,-,TRBV12-3/TRBV12-4,TGTGCCAGCAGTGGGACCGGGCCCTACACCGGGGAGCTGTTTTTT,CASSGTGPYTGELFF
TRBJ2-5,-,TRBD1,TRBV30,TGTGCCTGGAGCGGACTCGGGACAGGTACCTCATGGCCCCAAGAGACCCAGTACTTC,CAWSGLGTGTSWPQETQYF
TRBJ2-1,few,TRBD2,TRBV5-5,TGTGCCAGCAGCGCTGGTGATGCGCTAGCGGTCTTCTCCTACAATGAGCAGTTCTTC,CASSAGDALAVFSYNEQFF
TRBJ1-5,-,-,TRBV7-8,TGTGCCAGCAGCCCCAGGGGTAGGGGTGGGAATCAGCCCCAGCATTTT,CASSPRGRGGNQPQHF
TRBJ1-2,-,TRBD1,TRBV15,TGTGCCACCAGCAGAGAGACAGGGGGGAATGGCTACACCTTC,CATSRETGGNGYTF
TRBJ2-7,-,-,TRBV18,TGTGCCAGCTCACCACTGCAGGTCCTCTCCTACGAGCAGTACTTC,CASSPLQVLSYEQYF
TRBJ2-1,few,-,TRBV7-9,TGTGCCAGCAGCCTCCCGGGTATAGAGTTCTTC,CASSLPGIEFF
TRBJ1-1,-,-,TRBV7-6,TGTGCCAGCAGCTTAGGACACCCCACTGAAGCTTTCTTT,CASSLGHPTEAFF
TRBJ2-4,-,-,TRBV11-2,TGTGCCGCTAAGGGTTTAGGCATTCAGTACTTC,CAAKGLGIQYF
TRBJ2-5,-,TRBD2,TRBV9,TGTGCCAGCAGCGTGGGACGGGAGGGGACCCAGTACTTC,CASSVGREGTQYF
TRBJ2-3,many,TRBD1,TRBV10-3,TGTGCCATCAGTGCCGGACAGGGAGATACAGATACGCAGTATTTT,CAISAGQGDTDTQYF
TRBJ1-1,few,-,TRBV11-2,TGTGCCAGCAGCTTACGAACAAAGAACACTGAAGCTTTCTTT,CASSLRTKNTEAFF
TRBJ2-3,once,-,TRBV30,TGTGCCTCTGGCAGGGGGGCGTTTATGGATACGCAGTATTTT,CASGRGAFMDTQYF
TRBJ2-7,-,-,TRBV4-3,TGCGCCAGCAGCCAAGATCGACAGCCTCAGGGAAGGCTCGAGCAGTACTTC,CASSQDRQPQGRLEQYF
TRBJ1-6,-,TRBD1,TRBV6-5,TGTGCCAGCAGTCCCCGGGACAGCTATATTCCGGGATATTCACCCCTCCACTTT,CASSPRDSYIPGYSPLHF
TRBJ1-5,few,-,TRBV7-9,TGTGCCAGCAGACATGGAGGGGAGGATCAGCCCCAGCATTTT,CASRHGGEDQPQHF
TRBJ2-3,few,-,TRBV2,TGTGCCACCCCGGGACCTATCACAGATACGCAGTATTTT,CATPGPITDTQYF